This passage covers 27 T cell receptor beta chains from one sample sequenced in a study of cytomegalovirus exposure and HLA in healthy donors. PCR amplification relied on 60 Vbeta primers (plus 13 Jbeta primers). Generated by immunoSEQ multiplex PCR, the TCRdb table keeps only in-frame clones and is missing some. The repertoire holds about 130,000 clones, with 80% as singletons. The sequenced material came from PBMCs. The receptors here all came from a man aged 25-45 years in good health and CMV-seropositive.

The rearrangement joins TRBV5-3 to TRBJ2-7; D is possibly TRBD1 (6 bases). TRBV5-3 is recorded as an ORF, its role being uncertain. The CDR3 is 14 amino acids. V dropped 5 bases and J dropped 5 bases, with 17 bases sitting between them. The CDR3 nucleotides are TGTGCCAGAAGGGCATCCCGGGACAAACACGAGCAGTACTTC. It is translated as CARRASRDKHEQYF.

V is TRBV9 and J is TRBJ2-6, with D perhaps matching TRBD1 (5 bases). Per the germline V gene, CDR1 is SGDLS and CDR2 is YYNGEE. Trimming took off 0 bases at V and 4 bases at J, with 17 bases between the two ends. CDR3 length: 18 residues. This CDR3 is CASSVGLTAAGGANVLTF. As DNA, the CDR3 is TGTGCCAGCAGCGTAGGGCTGACAGCCGCCGGGGGGGCCAACGTCCTGACTTTC.

This clone has only a few counts. V is TRBV10-2 and J is TRBJ1-1, with 7 bases aligning to TRBD1. V lost 7 bases to trimming and J lost 1 base; unmatched junction nucleotides: 6. There are 14 residues in the CDR3. Germline CDR1 and CDR2: WSHSY and SAAADI. The CDR3 nucleotides are TGCGCCAGCACCGGGACAGAACGGAACACTGAAGCTTTCTTT. This codes for CASTGTERNTEAFF.

This clone appeared a few times. The V and J genes are TRBV5-6 and TRBJ2-5, with 8 bases matching TRBD1. Germline CDR1 reads SGHDT; CDR2 reads YYEEEE. The CDR3 is 15 amino acids. With 4 bases clipped from V and 4 bases from J, the junction kept 9 bases outside the gene matches. CDR3 nucleotides: TGTGCCAGCAGCCGTCGACAGGGGAGGCGAGAGACCCAGTACTTC. Translated, it gives CASSRRQGRRETQYF.

The chain employs TRBV4-2 and TRBJ1-5; no clear D gene. Germline V gene lookup returns CDR1 LGHNA and CDR2 YNFKEQ. The CDR3 consists of 17 residues. The V end was cut by 0 bases, the J end by 10 bases, with 22 bases between. The CDR3 nucleotides read TGTGCCAGCAGCCAAGAGTTTGTAGGAGGCGTTATCGTCCCCCAGCATTTT. Residues: CASSQEFVGGVIVPQHF.

V usage is TRBV2 and J usage is TRBJ1-2, with 7 bases lining up with TRBD1. V was pared by 3 bases and J by 5 bases, with 9 bases of the junction left unmatched. CDR3 size: 15 residues. The V gene's germline CDR1 is SNHLY and CDR2 FYNNEI. The CDR3 loop reads CASSEGTVPPYGYTF. In nucleotides, the CDR3 is TGTGCCAGCAGTGAGGGGACAGTGCCCCCTTATGGCTACACCTTC. The full variable domain, completed using reference TRBV2 and TRBJ1-2, is EPEVTQTPSHQVTQMGQEVILRCVPISNHLYFYWYRQILGQKVEFLVSFYNNEISEKSEIFDDQFSVERPDGSNFTLKIRSTKLEDSAMYFCASSEGTVPPYGYTFGSGTRLTVV.

The chain combines TRBV30 with TRBJ1-3; TRBD1 matches at 8 bases. The J segment lost 0 bases and the V segment lost 5 bases, leaving 9 bases of the junction unmatched. The germline CDR1 and CDR2 sequences are GTSNPN and SVGIG (reference sequence). This CDR3 has 16 residues. The CDR3 here is CAWDRGFSLSGNTIYF. The CDR3 coding sequence is TGTGCCTGGGACAGGGGATTCTCACTCTCTGGAAACACCATATATTTT.

The genes are TRBV27 and TRBJ2-7; no clear D gene. The germline V gene encodes CDR1 MNHEY and CDR2 SMNVEV (reference sequence). V lost 6 bases and J lost 0, with 15 bases in between. This CDR3 has 15 residues. CDR3 loop: CASSLRWQPSYEQYF. The CDR3 region has the DNA TGTGCCAGCAGCTTGAGGTGGCAGCCCTCCTACGAGCAGTACTTC.

A single count supports this clone. The chain is built from TRBV7-6 and TRBJ2-3, with 9 bases lining up with TRBD2. The germline V gene encodes CDR1 SGHVS and CDR2 FNYEAQ. This CDR3 is 17 amino acids long. V lost 8 bases to trimming and J lost 6 bases; unmatched junction nucleotides: 18. CDR3: CASRLRGGAVGSDTQYF. The CDR3 DNA is TGTGCCAGCCGACTACGCGGGGGGGCGGTGGGTTCGGATACGCAGTATTTT.

This clone was observed a handful of times. The CDR3 nucleotides read TGTGCCAGCAGGACAGGGGGAGGGGATCAGCCCCAGCATTTT. It specifies CASRTGGGDQPQHF. The chain is built from TRBV28 and TRBJ1-5; 9 positions agree with TRBD1. The CDR3 consists of 14 residues. CDR1 is MDHEN, CDR2 SYDVKM, per germline. With 6 bases clipped from V and 5 bases from J, the junction kept 5 bases outside the gene matches.

This clone showed up just a few times. The chain carries TRBV5-6 and TRBJ1-2; D gene ambiguous. Germline V gene sequence: CDR1 SGHDT, CDR2 YYEEEE. V lost 0 bases and J lost 8, with 14 bases in between. The CDR3 covers 14 residues. CDR3 DNA sequence: TGTGCCAGCAGCTTGGATCTCGAGGGCCGAGGCTACACCTTC. Amino acids: CASSLDLEGRGYTF.

This chain connects TRBV10-2 to TRBJ1-5; 7 nucleotides agree with TRBD1. Trimming cost V 4 bases and J 4 bases; bases outside gene matches: 4. In germline, CDR1 is WSHSY, CDR2 SAAADI. The CDR3 is made up of 14 amino acids. CDR3 sequence reads: CASSGGQLNQPQHF. DNA of the CDR3: TGCGCCAGCAGTGGGGGACAGCTTAATCAGCCCCAGCATTTT.

Comment on this clone: Other DNA sequences within the sample encode an identical CDR3. V gene TRBV14 combines with J gene TRBJ2-3; D not certain. The V end lost 1 base, the J end lost 5 bases, and 4 bases lay between the germline ends. This CDR3 spans 12 amino acids. Per germline, CDR1 SGHDN and CDR2 FVKESK. The CDR3 loop reads CASSQGLDTQYF. The DNA of the CDR3 is TGTGCCAGCAGCCAAGGTCTAGATACGCAGTATTTT.

This clone came up a few times. DNA of the CDR3: TGTGCCAGCAGTGAATATCGGGGGGGATCGTACGAGCAGTACTTC. It codes for CASSEYRGGSYEQYF. This sequence joins TRBV25-1 and TRBJ2-7, with TRBD2 matching 8 bases. The CDR3 is 15 residues long. Trimming at V came to 0 bases and at J to 4 bases, leaving 5 bases not matched to a gene. CDR1 MGHDK and CDR2 SYGVNS come from the germline V gene.

This chain connects TRBV4-1 to TRBJ1-2, with a weak D call TRBD1 (5 bases). The CDR3 covers 16 residues. From germline, CDR1 is MGHRA and CDR2 YSYEKL. V was shortened by 1 base and J by 4 bases, with 16 bases between the two germline ends. The CDR3 loop reads CASSQGAGGRTYGYTF. The CDR3 DNA follows: TGCGCCAGCAGCCAAGGGGCGGGGGGGAGGACCTATGGCTACACCTTC.

V usage is TRBV5-1 and J usage is TRBJ1-2; D ambiguous. Trimming left V 2 bases short and J 8 bases short, with 16 bases between. The CDR3 extends over 14 amino acids. Germline V lookup: CDR1 SGHRS, CDR2 YFSETQ. The DNA of the CDR3 is TGCGCCAGCAGCTTAGGAGACGCCCTAAGCGGCTACACCTTC. This gives the protein CASSLGDALSGYTF.

The V and J genes are TRBV9 and TRBJ1-1; 11 bases line up with TRBD1. CDR1 SGDLS and CDR2 YYNGEE come from the germline V gene. The V segment lost 3 bases and the J segment 7 bases; nucleotides outside the gene matches: 5. The CDR3 has 14 residues. The CDR3 protein is CASSARTGGVEAFF. CDR3 coding DNA: TGTGCCAGCAGCGCCAGGACAGGGGGCGTTGAAGCTTTCTTT.

The rearrangement uses TRBV11-2 and TRBJ2-7; D is perhaps TRBD2 (5 bases). The CDR3 covers 16 residues. Germline V gene data show CDR1 as SGHAT and CDR2 as FQNNGV. Trimming took off 5 bases at V and 4 bases at J, with 21 bases between the two ends. CDR3 nucleotide sequence: TGTGCCAGCAGCGTCCTAGTTTCGGGGATGGAGTACGAGCAGTACTTC. It translates to CASSVLVSGMEYEQYF.

J is TRBJ1-6 and V is TRBV27; D is unresolved. Trimming left V 3 bases short and J 7 bases short, with 7 bases between. From germline, CDR1 is MNHEY and CDR2 SMNVEV (reference sequence). The CDR3 sequence is 13 residues long. In nucleotides, the CDR3 is TGTGCCAGCAGTTTCACCGAGAATTCACCCCTCCACTTT. Its protein is CASSFTENSPLHF.

Judged by abundance, this clone is medium-sized. The chain carries TRBV7-9 and TRBJ1-1; D gene unclear. CDR3 length: 15 amino acids. CDR1 and CDR2 (germline): SEHNR, FQNEAQ (reference sequence). V was shortened by 7 bases and J by 2 bases, with 17 bases between the two germline ends. This CDR3 reads CASTTSPQTNTEAFF. The DNA of the CDR3 is TGTGCCAGCACCACCTCCCCGCAGACAAACACTGAAGCTTTCTTT.

The genes are TRBV4-1 and TRBJ1-4; perhaps TRBD1 as D (6 bases). Per the germline V gene, CDR1 is MGHRA and CDR2 is YSYEKL. The CDR3 has 19 residues. The germline V and J ends were trimmed by 4 bases and 7 bases, with 28 bases remaining between them. The CDR3 sequence: CASSPQGRGSPVRGEKLFF. For the CDR3, the DNA is TGCGCCAGCAGCCCCCAGGGGAGGGGAAGTCCTGTGAGGGGTGAAAAACTGTTTTTT.

V is TRBV7-8 and J is TRBJ2-5; TRBD2 aligns across 10 bases. The germline CDR1 and CDR2 sequences are SGHVS and FQNEAQ. The J segment lost 4 bases and the V segment lost 0 bases, leaving 14 bases of the junction unmatched. This CDR3 is built from 19 residues. The CDR3 DNA sequence: TGTGCCAGCAGCTTAGCCCCCCCTCGGACTAGCGGTAGTGGAGAGACCCAGTACTTC. This sequence encodes CASSLAPPRTSGSGETQYF.

This clone was counted once. The chain links TRBV5-1 to TRBJ1-1, with D possibly TRBD1 on 6 matching bases. This CDR3 has 15 amino acids. V was cut by 2 bases and J by 3 bases, with 14 bases left in between. Germline CDR1 is SGHRS and CDR2 is YFSETQ. The CDR3 reads CASSLFGGADTEAFF. For the CDR3, the DNA is TGCGCCAGCAGCTTATTTGGGGGCGCGGACACTGAAGCTTTCTTT.

The V call is TRBV30, the J call TRBJ1-3, with D tentatively TRBD1 (5 bases). V lost 4 bases, J lost 10 bases, and 20 bases lay in between. CDR1 GTSNPN and CDR2 SVGIG come from the germline V gene (reference sequence). CDR3 length: 14 residues. The CDR3: CAWNGGRLGGTIYF. CDR3 DNA: TGTGCCTGGAACGGGGGACGCCTCGGGGGAACCATATATTTT.

J is TRBJ2-7 and V is TRBV6-1, with a weak D call TRBD2 (6 bases). The germline V and J ends were trimmed by 7 bases and 5 bases, with 18 bases remaining between them. The CDR3 loop spans 14 amino acids. Germline V lookup: CDR1 MNHNS, CDR2 SASEGT. The CDR3 reads CASTPRRGDHEQYF. CDR3 coding DNA: TGTGCCAGCACTCCAAGGCGCGGGGACCACGAGCAGTACTTC.

The rearrangement joins TRBV5-6 to TRBJ1-6, with D unresolved. The CDR3 covers 17 residues. Trimming took 0 bases from V and 0 from J, leaving 10 bases between them. Germline loops: CDR1 SGHDT, CDR2 YYEEEE. The CDR3: CASSLVAGSSYNSPLHF. The DNA for the CDR3 is TGTGCCAGCAGCTTGGTTGCCGGGAGCTCCTATAATTCACCCCTCCACTTT.

This clone was observed a single time. This sample includes further DNA sequences coding for the same CDR3. The gene calls are TRBV11-2 and TRBJ1-1; 9 bases fit TRBD1. The CDR3 totals 15 residues. With V trimmed by 5 bases and J by 1 base, 5 bases remained unmatched. Germline CDR1 SGHAT, CDR2 FQNNGV. CDR3 region: CASSLTGGQNTEAFF. The DNA for the CDR3 is TGTGCCAGCAGCCTGACAGGGGGTCAGAACACTGAAGCTTTCTTT.